The rows below give T cell receptor beta chains drawn from one sample of a study of OX40 agonist ivuxolimab in advanced cancers. Sequencing used immunoSEQ multiplex PCR; TCRdb keeps in-frame clones, though not all of them. The sample comprises tens of thousands of clones, approximately 92% of which are singletons, and about 0.51% rests with the top ten. This material consisted of CD4+ or CD8+ T cells sorted from blood, taken in a trial of the OX40 agonist ivuxolimab. The origin of the receptors is an adult with an advanced solid tumor such as melanoma, head and neck, liver or kidney cancer. Each CDR3 is given with its conserved first and last residue. A D gene is named only where the DNA matches it firmly. Clone size appears in some rows only: once, few, many, or a class for an expanded clone.

>TRBJ2-3|-|-|TRBV7-9
CASTLTDTQYF
TGTGCCAGCACCCTCACAGATACGCAGTATTTT
>TRBJ1-6|-|-|TRBV7-2
CASSPQANSPLHF
TGTGCCAGCAGCCCACAGGCAAATTCACCCCTCCACTTT
>TRBJ2-5|-|TRBD1|TRBV5-8
CASSPWTGNQETQYF
TGTGCCAGCAGCCCCTGGACAGGGAACCAAGAGACCCAGTACTTC
>TRBJ1-5|-|TRBD1|TRBV7-2
CASSLDGRGPRQPQHF
TGTGCCAGCAGCTTAGATGGTAGGGGGCCTCGCCAGCCCCAGCATTTT
>TRBJ2-3|-|-|TRBV7-2
CASSPALALSAGSTQYF
TGTGCCAGCAGCCCCGCTCTAGCGCTGTCCGCGGGTAGTACGCAGTATTTT
>TRBJ2-1|once|TRBD2|TRBV5-1
CASSTRTSNDEQFF
TGCGCCAGCAGCACCAGGACTAGCAACGATGAGCAGTTCTTC
>TRBJ1-3|-|-|TRBV6-5
CASSSPPGYTIYF
TGTGCCAGCAGTTCTCCCCCCGGGTACACCATATATTTT
>TRBJ2-7|-|TRBD2|TRBV15
CATSTPLATSDRSYEQYF
TGTGCCACCAGCACCCCCTTAGCGACTAGCGACCGCTCCTACGAGCAGTACTTC
>TRBJ2-7|-|TRBD2|TRBV7-9
CASRGTSGSYEQYF
TGTGCCAGCAGAGGGACTAGCGGCTCCTACGAGCAGTACTTC
>TRBJ1-6|-|TRBD1|TRBV9
CASSARTGQNSPLHF
TGTGCCAGCAGCGCAAGGACAGGCCAGAATTCACCCCTCCACTTT
>TRBJ2-5|-|TRBD1|TRBV29-1
CSTGTGGFLGETQYF
TGCAGCACCGGGACAGGGGGCTTTTTGGGAGAGACCCAGTACTTC
>TRBJ1-4|once|-|TRBV14
CASSQLVGRGPQRLFF
TGTGCCAGCAGCCAATTGGTTGGTAGGGGACCCCAACGACTGTTTTTT
>TRBJ1-2|once|-|TRBV7-9
CASSETDYGYTF
TGTGCCAGCAGCGAAACCGACTATGGCTACACCTTC
>TRBJ2-3|-|-|TRBV14
CASSFRGTDTQYF
TGTGCCAGCAGCTTCCGGGGCACAGATACGCAGTATTTT
>TRBJ1-6|-|TRBD1|TRBV7-9
CASSASSGQGATGGSPLHF
TGTGCCAGCAGCGCCTCCTCGGGACAGGGGGCGACCGGCGGTTCACCCCTCCACTTT
>TRBJ2-7|-|TRBD2|TRBV7-2
CASSRTSGPSEQYF
TGTGCCAGCAGCCGGACTAGCGGCCCCTCCGAGCAGTACTTC
>TRBJ1-5|-|TRBD1|TRBV11-1
CASSLGWMDRDQPQHF
TGTGCCAGCAGCTTAGGCTGGATGGACAGGGATCAGCCCCAGCATTTT
>TRBJ2-2|-|TRBD1|TRBV27
CASSWTGGKNTGELFF
TGTGCCAGCAGTTGGACAGGGGGCAAGAACACCGGGGAGCTGTTTTTT